Listed below are T cell receptor beta chains from one sample, sequenced in a study of blood T cell repertoires in COVID-19. TCRdb keeps only in-frame clones here, not all; method: immunoSEQ multiplex PCR. The data contain under 250,000 clones, about 89% of them seen just once; the ten biggest clones take up around 1.5%. Material for sequencing was peripheral blood. Receptors were obtained from a woman aged 60 to 75 who had recovered from COVID-19. Both conserved end residues are trimmed from each CDR3. The D gene is left open where the match is weak. Clone sizes are given selectively: once, few, many, or a class where the clone is expanded.

TRBV4-2	TRBJ1-4	NA	NA	ASSLNNRNEKLF
TRBV19	TRBJ2-1	NA	TRBD2	ASSSRLAGDNEQF
TRBV25-1	TRBJ2-7	NA	NA	ASGGGVEPYEQY
TRBV9	TRBJ1-6	NA	NA	ASSAMPVNSPLH
TRBV5-6	TRBJ2-3	NA	TRBD1	ASSFQGVYSTDTQY
TRBV7-2	TRBJ1-4	NA	NA	ASSSGTQSEKLF
TRBV18	TRBJ1-5	NA	NA	ASSTVDHESNQPQH
TRBV4-2	TRBJ1-1	NA	NA	ASSPGTFGAEAF
TRBV10-3	TRBJ1-2	NA	NA	AISTGGTGYT
TRBV5-1	TRBJ2-3	NA	TRBD2	ASSRGGGSGDTQY
TRBV11-2	TRBJ1-2	NA	TRBD1	ASSPRTGAPTRYGYT
TRBV11-2	TRBJ2-5	NA	NA	ASTPPGTQETQY
TRBV5-1	TRBJ2-7	few	NA	ASSLGGEGAYEQY
TRBV6-1	TRBJ1-2	NA	NA	ASSDIRGVYGYT
TRBV29-1	TRBJ1-2	NA	TRBD1	SAQTGSTFYGYT
TRBV5-1	TRBJ2-5	NA	NA	ASSPQGALPEETQY
TRBV5-5	TRBJ2-3	NA	TRBD1	ASKGQQRSTDTQY
TRBV5-8	TRBJ1-6	NA	NA	ASSPDRAQSGFISPLH
TRBV5-1	TRBJ1-2	NA	NA	ASSLTELYGYT
TRBV5-1	TRBJ1-2	NA	NA	ASTQPGSGGYT
TRBV4-2	TRBJ1-2	NA	NA	ASSQSGANYGYT
TRBV5-4	TRBJ2-1	NA	NA	ASSSDPLLNSNEQF
TRBV9	TRBJ1-1	NA	NA	ASSPITGFGTEAF
TRBV19	TRBJ2-1	NA	NA	ASTQGWGLEQF
TRBV7-3	TRBJ2-1	NA	TRBD2	ASSLRGRGGWNEQF
TRBV3-1/TRBV3-2	TRBJ1-3	few	NA	ASGIGDSGNTIY
TRBV15	TRBJ2-5	NA	NA	ATSRGAVETQY
TRBV29-1	TRBJ1-1	NA	NA	SVEGQLLTEAF
TRBV14	TRBJ2-1	NA	TRBD1	ASSASNRGQQF
TRBV7-2	TRBJ2-5	NA	TRBD2	ASSEVSGHGETQY
TRBV5-4	TRBJ1-5	few	NA	ASSNLDSAQPQH
TRBV18	TRBJ1-6	NA	NA	ASSPPGSYSPLH
TRBV7-2	TRBJ2-7	NA	NA	ASSLGFSYYYEQY
TRBV5-1	TRBJ2-7	few	TRBD2	ASSPRGGTSPYEQY
TRBV6-5	TRBJ1-2	NA	NA	ASSWGHDYGYT
TRBV2	TRBJ1-2	once	TRBD1	ASSLQGSHGYT
TRBV5-8	TRBJ2-1	NA	TRBD1	ASSSTGVNEQF
TRBV2	TRBJ2-3	many	TRBD1	ASSESGGEEDTQY
TRBV6-5	TRBJ1-1	NA	TRBD1	ASSYRDRSFTEAF
TRBV5-4	TRBJ1-4	NA	TRBD1	ASSLGTGGGGFEKLF
TRBV9	TRBJ1-4	NA	NA	ASSVGTRELF
TRBV5-1	TRBJ1-1	NA	TRBD1	ASSPRQGLVNTEAF